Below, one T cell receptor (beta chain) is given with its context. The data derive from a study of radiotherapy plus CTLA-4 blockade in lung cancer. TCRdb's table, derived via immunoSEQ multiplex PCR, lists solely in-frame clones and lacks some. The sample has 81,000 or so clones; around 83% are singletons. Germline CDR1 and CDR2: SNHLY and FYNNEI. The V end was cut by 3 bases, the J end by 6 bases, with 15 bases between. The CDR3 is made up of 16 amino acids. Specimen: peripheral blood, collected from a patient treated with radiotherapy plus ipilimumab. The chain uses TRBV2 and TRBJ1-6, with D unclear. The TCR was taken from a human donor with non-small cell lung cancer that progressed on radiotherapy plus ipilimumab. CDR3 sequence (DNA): TGTGCCAGCAGTGAGGATTCTCGAAGGCCTAATTCACCCCTCCACTTT. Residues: CASSEDSRRPNSPLHF. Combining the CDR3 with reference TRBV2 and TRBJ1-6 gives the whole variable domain EPEVTQTPSHQVTQMGQEVILRCVPISNHLYFYWYRQILGQKVEFLVSFYNNEISEKSEIFDDQFSVERPDGSNFTLKIRSTKLEDSAMYFCASSEDSRRPNSPLHFGNGTRLTVT.